A selection of T cell receptor beta chains follows, all from one sample in a study of glioma-infiltrating T cells. TCRdb reprocessed the multiplex PCR reads via MiXCR and lists one record per CDR3 protein. The table shows 150,000 to 200,000 distinct CDR3 sequences, with about 32% occurring only once. Sequenced material: glioma tissue, nonneoplastic brain tissue, or PBMCs (not recorded which). The receptors were gathered from a human donor with low-grade glioma or glioblastoma, undergoing nonglioma brain surgery, or in good health (not recorded which). The conserved cysteine and the conserved F or W are not part of the CDR3 here. Each record gives: V gene, J gene, CDR3 protein.

V gene: TRBV4-1
J gene: TRBJ2-7
CDR3 protein: ASSLDHRGSSYEQY

V gene: TRBV2
J gene: TRBJ2-7
CDR3 protein: ASSELPETYEQY

V gene: TRBV27
J gene: TRBJ1-6
CDR3 protein: ASSWGTGHNSPLH

V gene: TRBV29-1
J gene: TRBJ2-3
CDR3 protein: SAPSEGTDTQY

V gene: TRBV4-1
J gene: TRBJ2-5
CDR3 protein: ASSQDGVGGETQY

V gene: TRBV5-1
J gene: TRBJ2-5
CDR3 protein: ASSKGLAETQY

V gene: TRBV27
J gene: TRBJ2-1
CDR3 protein: ASSSLLYRENEQF

V gene: TRBV19
J gene: TRBJ2-5
CDR3 protein: ASSIGTRSPETQY

V gene: TRBV4-3
J gene: TRBJ2-1
CDR3 protein: ASSQEWSANEQF

V gene: TRBV20-1
J gene: TRBJ2-1
CDR3 protein: SARGLASSNEQF